Listed here are 2 T cell receptor beta chains from one sample, sequenced in a study of blood T cell repertoires in COVID-19. Assay: immunoSEQ multiplex PCR; the TCRdb copy retains only in-frame clones and omits some. The sample yields under 350,000 clones, 90% seen once. The sample consisted of PBMCs or T cells enriched from blood (not recorded which). Every receptor here comes from a man in his 60s who had recovered from COVID-19.

V and J are TRBV6-1 and TRBJ1-5, with D hard to call. Germline loops: CDR1 MNHNS, CDR2 SASEGT. The CDR3 loop spans 12 amino acids. V dropped 1 base and J dropped 6 bases, with 4 bases sitting between them. CDR3 nucleotides: TGTGCCAGCAGTGAAGTTATTCAGCCCCAGCATTTT. Protein sequence: CASSEVIQPQHF.

The V gene is TRBV14, the J gene TRBJ1-1, with 12 nucleotides matching TRBD1. Per the germline V gene, CDR1 is SGHDN and CDR2 is FVKESK. Trimming cost V 1 base and J 6 bases; bases outside gene matches: 6. This CDR3 is 16 amino acids long. As DNA, the CDR3 is TGTGCCAGCAGCCAAGGGGACAGGGGGCTATTAGCTGAAGCTTTCTTT. It encodes CASSQGDRGLLAEAFF.